This entry concerns a single T cell receptor (beta chain). Produced via immunoSEQ multiplex PCR; TCRdb's table is partial and in-frame only. The sample comprises roughly 45,000 clones, about nine tenths of which are singletons, and 7% to 9% rests with the top ten. The length of the CDR3 is 11 residues. Germline V CDR1 and CDR2: DFQATT, SNEGSKA (reference sequence). Trimming pared 6 bases from V and 2 bases from J, leaving 8 bases between. The sample belongs to a study of blood T cell repertoires in COVID-19. This receptor was identified in a man in his 60s with active COVID-19. The specimen sequenced was peripheral blood. This chain links TRBV20-1 with TRBJ2-7, with unresolved D. Here the CDR3 DNA reads TGCAGTGCCCGAGCGACCTACGAGCAGTACTTC. Translation: CSARATYEQYF.